Below, one T cell receptor beta chain is given with its context. Its antigen is not known. The source of the sample is a study of T cell responses to AZD1222 COVID-19 vaccine. General observations from the study: Targeting of unmutated variant regions was reportedly seen in nearly half of spike-specific TCRs. Most donors were white British, females outnumbered males, and clonal diversity was possibly underestimated.

This CDR3 contains 12 residues. Germline assignment: CDR1 KGHDR and CDR2 SFDVKD. Trimming left V 3 bases short and J 7 bases short, with 9 bases between. Clones were read by immunoSEQ multiplex PCR, and TCRdb kept only the in-frame ones, dropping some. In the table there are 100,000 to 120,000 clones, approximately 89% of which are singletons. This material consisted of peripheral blood, taken on day 0 of MenACWY control vaccination. The gene calls are TRBV24-1 and TRBJ2-7, with D unresolved. The receptor's source is an adult in good health. The CDR3 DNA sequence: TGTGCCACCAGTGATCATGAAGGGGAGCAGTACTTC. It codes for CATSDHEGEQYF.